Described below is a single T cell receptor beta chain sequence and its context. The antigen is undetermined. A multiplex PCR was run with 60 Vbeta primers and 13 Jbeta primers. Here immunoSEQ multiplex PCR was the method, and the copy in TCRdb shows in-frame clones only, minus some. The sample lists 100,000 to 150,000 clones, roughly 88% seen once, with 2% to 3% in the top ten. The CDR3 loop spans 15 amino acids. The V segment lost 5 bases and the J segment 3 bases; nucleotides outside the gene matches: 9. Germline assignment: CDR1 SNHLY and CDR2 FYNNEI. This entry belongs to a study of cytomegalovirus exposure and HLA in healthy donors. Overall study: Most genotyped donors, around four fifths of around 370, had Caucasian-associated genetic ancestry. Study-wide points: A prior analysis recorded that most TCR beta V segments were productive about 87% or about 30% of the time. Associated with cytomegalovirus, according to the listing, were some 180 TCR beta chains.

When sampled, the donors appeared nominally healthy, though they likely had unrecorded immune exposures. Sequenced input: PBMCs. The TCR was taken from a man aged 45 to 65 in good health and CMV-seronegative. The chain links TRBV2 to TRBJ2-7, with 8 bases that match TRBD1. This CDR3 is CASSQQGQVSYEQYF. The CDR3 bases are TGTGCCAGCAGTCAACAGGGACAGGTTAGCTACGAGCAGTACTTC.